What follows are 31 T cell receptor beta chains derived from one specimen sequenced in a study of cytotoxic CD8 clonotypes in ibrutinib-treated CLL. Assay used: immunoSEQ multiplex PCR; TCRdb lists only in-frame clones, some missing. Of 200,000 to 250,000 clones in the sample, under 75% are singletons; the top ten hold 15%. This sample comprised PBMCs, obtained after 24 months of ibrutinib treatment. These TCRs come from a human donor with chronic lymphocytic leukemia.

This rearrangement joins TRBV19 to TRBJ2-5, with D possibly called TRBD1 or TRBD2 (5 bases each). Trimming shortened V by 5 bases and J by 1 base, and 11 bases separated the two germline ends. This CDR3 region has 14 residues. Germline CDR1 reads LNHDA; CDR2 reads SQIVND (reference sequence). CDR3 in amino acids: CASSPGTSQETQYF. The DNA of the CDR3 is TGTGCCAGTAGTCCCGGGACGTCCCAAGAGACCCAGTACTTC.

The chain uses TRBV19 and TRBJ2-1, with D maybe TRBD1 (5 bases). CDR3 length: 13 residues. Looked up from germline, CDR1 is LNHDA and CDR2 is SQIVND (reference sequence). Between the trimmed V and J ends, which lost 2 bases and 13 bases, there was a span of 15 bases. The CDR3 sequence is CASSISGSPVQFF. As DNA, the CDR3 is TGTGCCAGTAGTATATCAGGGTCTCCAGTTCAGTTCTTC. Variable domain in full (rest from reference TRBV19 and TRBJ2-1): DGGITQSPKYLFRKEGQNVTLSCEQNLNHDAMYWYRQDPGQGLRLIYYSQIVNDFQKGDIAEGYSVSREKKESFPLTVTSAQKNPTAFYLCASSISGSPVQFFGPGTRLTVL.

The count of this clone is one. In DNA, the CDR3 is TGTGCCAGCAGCTCCCCGCGGGAGGGTTGGGGAGAGCAGTTCTTC. Its translation is CASSSPREGWGEQFF. The V gene is TRBV6-5, the J gene TRBJ2-1, with 9 bases aligning to TRBD2. CDR1 and CDR2 from the germline V gene are MNHEY and SVGAGI. V trimming: 6 bases; J trimming: 10 bases; junction bases outside the gene matches: 13. The CDR3 contains 15 residues.

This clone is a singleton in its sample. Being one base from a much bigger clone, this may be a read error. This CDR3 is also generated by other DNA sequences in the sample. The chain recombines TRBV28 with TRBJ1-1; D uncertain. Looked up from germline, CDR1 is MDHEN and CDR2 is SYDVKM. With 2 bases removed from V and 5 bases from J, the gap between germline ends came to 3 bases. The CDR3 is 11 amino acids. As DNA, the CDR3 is TGTGCCAGCAGTTTAAAAACTGAAGCTTTCTTT. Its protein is CASSLKTEAFF.

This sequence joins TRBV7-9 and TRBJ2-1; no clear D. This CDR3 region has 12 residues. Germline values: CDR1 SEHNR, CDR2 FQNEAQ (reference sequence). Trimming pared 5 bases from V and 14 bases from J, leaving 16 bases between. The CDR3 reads CASSGRTPEEFF. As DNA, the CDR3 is TGTGCCAGCAGCGGTCGGACCCCCGAGGAGTTCTTC.

The CDR3 sequence: CASSSTTGLTQYF. The CDR3 DNA is TGTGCCAGCAGTTCCACGACAGGCTTGACGCAGTATTTT. The chain joins TRBV6-5 to TRBJ2-3, with a possible D match to TRBD1 (6 bases). Germline lookup yields CDR1 MNHEY and CDR2 SVGAGI. The CDR3 sequence is 13 residues long. Between the trimmed V and J ends, which lost 4 bases and 9 bases, there was a span of 14 bases.

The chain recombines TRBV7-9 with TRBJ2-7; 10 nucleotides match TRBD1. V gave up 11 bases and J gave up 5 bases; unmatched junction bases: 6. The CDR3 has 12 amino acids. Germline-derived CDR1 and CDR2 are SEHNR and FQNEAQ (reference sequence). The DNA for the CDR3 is TGTGCCGGGGGACAGGGGTCGGACGAGCAGTACTTC. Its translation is CAGGQGSDEQYF.

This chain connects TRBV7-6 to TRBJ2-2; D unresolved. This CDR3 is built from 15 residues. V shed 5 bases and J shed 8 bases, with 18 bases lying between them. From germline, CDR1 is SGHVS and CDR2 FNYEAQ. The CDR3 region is CASSVGIPEEGELFF. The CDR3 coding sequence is TGTGCCAGCAGCGTGGGCATTCCCGAGGAGGGGGAGCTGTTTTTT. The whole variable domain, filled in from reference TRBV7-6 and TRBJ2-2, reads GAGVSQSPRYKVTKRGQDVALRCDPISGHVSLYWYRQALGQGPEFLTYFNYEAQQDKSGLPNDRFSAERPEGSISTLTIQRTEQRDSAMYRCASSVGIPEEGELFFGEGSRLTVL.

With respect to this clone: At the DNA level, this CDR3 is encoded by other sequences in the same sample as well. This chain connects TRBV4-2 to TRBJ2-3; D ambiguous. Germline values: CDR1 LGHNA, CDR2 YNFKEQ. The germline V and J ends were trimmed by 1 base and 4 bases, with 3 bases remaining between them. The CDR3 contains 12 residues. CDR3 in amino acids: CASSQVSDTQYF. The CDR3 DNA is TGTGCCAGCAGCCAAGTGTCAGATACGCAGTATTTT.

CDR3: CASSYGGAGNQPQHF. The CDR3 DNA is TGTGCCAGCAGTTACGGGGGGGCTGGCAATCAGCCCCAGCATTTT. The V gene is TRBV6-9, the J gene TRBJ1-5; maybe TRBD1 (6 bases). V was shortened by 3 bases and J by 2 bases, with 11 bases between the two germline ends. The germline V gene has CDR1 MNHGY and CDR2 SVAAGI. This CDR3 region has 15 residues.

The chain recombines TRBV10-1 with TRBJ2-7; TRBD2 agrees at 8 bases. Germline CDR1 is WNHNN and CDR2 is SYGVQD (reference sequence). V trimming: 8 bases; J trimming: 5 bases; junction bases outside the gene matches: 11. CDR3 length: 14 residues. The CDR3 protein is CASGTGGIGDEQYF. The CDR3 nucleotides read TGCGCCAGCGGGACGGGGGGGATTGGCGACGAGCAGTACTTC.

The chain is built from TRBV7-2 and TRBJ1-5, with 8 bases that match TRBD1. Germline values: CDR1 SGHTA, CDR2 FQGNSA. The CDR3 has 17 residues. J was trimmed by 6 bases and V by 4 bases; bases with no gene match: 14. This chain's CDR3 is CASSSPSQGAVSQPQHF. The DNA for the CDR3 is TGTGCCAGCAGCTCCCCCTCCCAGGGGGCGGTAAGTCAGCCCCAGCATTTT.

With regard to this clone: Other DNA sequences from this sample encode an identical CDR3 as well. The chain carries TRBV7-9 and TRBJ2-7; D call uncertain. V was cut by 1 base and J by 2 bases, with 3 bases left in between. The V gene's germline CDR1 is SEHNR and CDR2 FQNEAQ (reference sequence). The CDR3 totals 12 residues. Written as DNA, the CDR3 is TGTGCCAGCAGCTTAGTCACCTACGAGCAGTACTTC. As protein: CASSLVTYEQYF.

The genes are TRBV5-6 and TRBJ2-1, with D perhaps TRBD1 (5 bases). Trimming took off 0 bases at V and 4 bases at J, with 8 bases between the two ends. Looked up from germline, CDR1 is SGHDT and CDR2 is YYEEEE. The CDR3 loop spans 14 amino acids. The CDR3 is CASSLGQGYNEQFF. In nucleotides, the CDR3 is TGTGCCAGCAGCTTGGGGCAGGGATACAATGAGCAGTTCTTC.

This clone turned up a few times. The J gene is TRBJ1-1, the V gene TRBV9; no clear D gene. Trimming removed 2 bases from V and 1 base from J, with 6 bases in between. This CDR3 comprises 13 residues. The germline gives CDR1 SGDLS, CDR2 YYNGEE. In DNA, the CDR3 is TGTGCCAGCAGCGTTACATCGAACACTGAAGCTTTCTTT. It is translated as CASSVTSNTEAFF.

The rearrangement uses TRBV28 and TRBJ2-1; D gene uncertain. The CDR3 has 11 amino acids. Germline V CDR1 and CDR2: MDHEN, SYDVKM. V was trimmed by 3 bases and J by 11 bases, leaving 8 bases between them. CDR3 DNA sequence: TGTGCCAGCAGTTTTAGGGAAAAGCAGTTCTTC. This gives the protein CASSFREKQFF.

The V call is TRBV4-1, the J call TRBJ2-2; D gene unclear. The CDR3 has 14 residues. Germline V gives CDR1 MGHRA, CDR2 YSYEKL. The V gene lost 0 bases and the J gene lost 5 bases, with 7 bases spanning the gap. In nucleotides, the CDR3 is TGCGCCAGCAGCCAAGAGGAGCCTACCGGGGAGCTGTTTTTT. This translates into CASSQEEPTGELFF.

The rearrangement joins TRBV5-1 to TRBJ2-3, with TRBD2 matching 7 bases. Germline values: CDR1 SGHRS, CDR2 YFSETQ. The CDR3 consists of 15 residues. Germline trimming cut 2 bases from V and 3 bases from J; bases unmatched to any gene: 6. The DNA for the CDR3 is TGCGCCAGCAGCTTAAGCGGGGCGGGGACAGATACGCAGTATTTT. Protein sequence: CASSLSGAGTDTQYF.

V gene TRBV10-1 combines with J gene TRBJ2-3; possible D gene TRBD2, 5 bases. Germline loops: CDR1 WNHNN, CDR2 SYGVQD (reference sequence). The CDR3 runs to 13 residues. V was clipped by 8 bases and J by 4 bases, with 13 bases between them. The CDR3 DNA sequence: TGCGCCAGCCAGCTTAGTAGCGCAGATACGCAGTATTTT. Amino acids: CASQLSSADTQYF.

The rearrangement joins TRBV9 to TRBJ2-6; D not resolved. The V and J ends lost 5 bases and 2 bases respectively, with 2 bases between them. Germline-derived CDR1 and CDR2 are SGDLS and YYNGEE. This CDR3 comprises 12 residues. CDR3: CASSTGANVLTF. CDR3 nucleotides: TGTGCCAGCAGTACTGGGGCCAACGTCCTGACTTTC.

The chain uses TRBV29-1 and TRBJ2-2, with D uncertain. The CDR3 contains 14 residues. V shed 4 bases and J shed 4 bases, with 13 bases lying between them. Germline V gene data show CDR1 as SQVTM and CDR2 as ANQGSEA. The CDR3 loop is CSVGRTETTGELFF. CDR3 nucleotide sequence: TGCAGCGTTGGACGGACCGAAACCACCGGGGAGCTGTTTTTT.

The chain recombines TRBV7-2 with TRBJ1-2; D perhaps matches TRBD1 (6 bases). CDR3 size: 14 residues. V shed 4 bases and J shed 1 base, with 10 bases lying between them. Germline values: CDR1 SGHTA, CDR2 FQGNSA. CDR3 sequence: CASSYREVNYGYTF. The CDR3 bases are TGTGCCAGCAGCTACAGGGAGGTTAACTATGGCTACACCTTC.

DNA for the CDR3: TGTGCCAGCAGCGTGGAATTCTCCTCCTACGAGCAGTACTTC. Its translation is CASSVEFSSYEQYF. This rearrangement joins TRBV9 to TRBJ2-7; the D is unclear. This CDR3 has 14 amino acids. Germline V gene sequence: CDR1 SGDLS, CDR2 YYNGEE. Trimming removed 2 bases at V and 0 bases at J, with 9 bases between.

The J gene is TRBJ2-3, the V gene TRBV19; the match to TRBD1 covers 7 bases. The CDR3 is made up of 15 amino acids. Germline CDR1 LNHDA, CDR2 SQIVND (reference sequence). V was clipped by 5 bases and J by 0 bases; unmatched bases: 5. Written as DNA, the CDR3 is TGTGCCAGTAGTCCCCGGACAGGAAGCACAGATACGCAGTATTTT. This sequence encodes CASSPRTGSTDTQYF. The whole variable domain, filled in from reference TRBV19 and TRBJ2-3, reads DGGITQSPKYLFRKEGQNVTLSCEQNLNHDAMYWYRQDPGQGLRLIYYSQIVNDFQKGDIAEGYSVSREKKESFPLTVTSAQKNPTAFYLCASSPRTGSTDTQYFGPGTRLTVL.

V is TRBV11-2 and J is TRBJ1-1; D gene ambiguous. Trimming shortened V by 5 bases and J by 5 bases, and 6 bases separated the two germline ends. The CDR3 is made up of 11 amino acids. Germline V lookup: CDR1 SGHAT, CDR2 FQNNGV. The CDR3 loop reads CASSQFTEAFF. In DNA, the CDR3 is TGTGCCAGCAGCCAGTTTACTGAAGCTTTCTTT.

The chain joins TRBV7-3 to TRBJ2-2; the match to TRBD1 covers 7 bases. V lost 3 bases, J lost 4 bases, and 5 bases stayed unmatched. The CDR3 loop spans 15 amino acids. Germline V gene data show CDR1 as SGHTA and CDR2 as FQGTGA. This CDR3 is CASSLTGWGTGELFF. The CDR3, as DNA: TGTGCCAGCAGCTTGACAGGGTGGGGCACCGGGGAGCTGTTTTTT.

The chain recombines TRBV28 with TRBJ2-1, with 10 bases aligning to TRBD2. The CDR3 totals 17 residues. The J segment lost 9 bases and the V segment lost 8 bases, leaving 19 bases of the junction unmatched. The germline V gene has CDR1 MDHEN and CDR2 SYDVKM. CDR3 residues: CASHTKAGGPVRREQFF. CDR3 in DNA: TGTGCCAGCCATACCAAAGCGGGAGGGCCAGTGCGACGTGAGCAGTTCTTC.

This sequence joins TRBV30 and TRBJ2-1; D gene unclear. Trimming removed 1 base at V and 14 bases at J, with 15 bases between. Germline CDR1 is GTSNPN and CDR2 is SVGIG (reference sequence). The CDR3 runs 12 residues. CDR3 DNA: TGTGCCTGGAGTGCTAAAAGCGCCTGGGAGTTCTTC. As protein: CAWSAKSAWEFF.

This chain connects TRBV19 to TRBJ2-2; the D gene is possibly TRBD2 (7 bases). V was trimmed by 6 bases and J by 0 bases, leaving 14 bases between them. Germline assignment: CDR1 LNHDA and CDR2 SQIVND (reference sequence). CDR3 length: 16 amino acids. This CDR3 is CASRRGGTTNTGELFF. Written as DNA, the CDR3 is TGTGCCAGTAGGAGGGGGGGTACTACGAACACCGGGGAGCTGTTTTTT.

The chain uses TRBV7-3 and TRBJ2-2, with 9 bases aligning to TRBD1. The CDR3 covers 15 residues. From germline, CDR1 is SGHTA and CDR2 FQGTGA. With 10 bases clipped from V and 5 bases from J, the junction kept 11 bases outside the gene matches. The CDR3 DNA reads TGTGCCACTGAACCGGGACAGGGAGATACCGGGGAGCTGTTTTTT. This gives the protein CATEPGQGDTGELFF.

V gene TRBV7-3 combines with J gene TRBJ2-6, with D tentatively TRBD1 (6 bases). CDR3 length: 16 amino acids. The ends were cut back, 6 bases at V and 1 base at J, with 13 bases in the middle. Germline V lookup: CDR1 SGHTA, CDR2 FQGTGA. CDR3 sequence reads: CASREEQGSGANVLTF. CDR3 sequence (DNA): TGTGCCAGCAGGGAAGAACAGGGTTCTGGGGCCAACGTCCTGACTTTC. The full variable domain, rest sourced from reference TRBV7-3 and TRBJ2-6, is GAGVSQTPSNKVTEKGKYVELRCDPISGHTALYWYRQSLGQGPEFLIYFQGTGAADDSGLPNDRFFAVRPEGSVSTLKIQRTERGDSAVYLCASREEQGSGANVLTFGAGSRLTVL.